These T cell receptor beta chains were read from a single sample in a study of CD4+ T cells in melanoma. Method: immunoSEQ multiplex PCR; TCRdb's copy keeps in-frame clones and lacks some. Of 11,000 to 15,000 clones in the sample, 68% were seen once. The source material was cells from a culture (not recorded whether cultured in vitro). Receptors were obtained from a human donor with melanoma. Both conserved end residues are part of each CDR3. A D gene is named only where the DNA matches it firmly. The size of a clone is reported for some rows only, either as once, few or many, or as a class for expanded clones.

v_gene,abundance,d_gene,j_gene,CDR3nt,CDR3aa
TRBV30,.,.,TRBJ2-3,TGTGCCTGGAGCTCCCTCGGTAGGATGACAGATACGCAGTATTTT,CAWSSLGRMTDTQYF
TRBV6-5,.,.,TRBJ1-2,TGTGCCAGCAGTTACTCGAGTTGGGGAGAGGGCTACACCTTC,CASSYSSWGEGYTF
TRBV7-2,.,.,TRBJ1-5,TGTGCCAGCAGCCGCGCAGGGCTGAGCAATCAGCCCCAGCATTTT,CASSRAGLSNQPQHF
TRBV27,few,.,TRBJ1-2,TGTGCCAGCAGCCGAGCCGGGCACCAGGGGTACACCTTC,CASSRAGHQGYTF
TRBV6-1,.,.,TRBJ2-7,TGTGCCAGCAGTGAATTCCGCAGGTCCTCCTACGAGCAGTACTTC,CASSEFRRSSYEQYF
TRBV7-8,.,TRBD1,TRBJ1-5,TGTGCCAGCAGCTTAAGATCCCAGGGGGGTTATAGCAATCAGCCCCAGCATTTT,CASSLRSQGGYSNQPQHF
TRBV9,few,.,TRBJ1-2,TGTGCCAGCAGCGTAGGAAGGGGACCAGGGGACAACGGAGGCTACACCTTC,CASSVGRGPGDNGGYTF
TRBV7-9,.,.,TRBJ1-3,TGTGCCAGCAGCTTGAACGGAAACACCATATATTTT,CASSLNGNTIYF
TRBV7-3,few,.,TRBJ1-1,TGTGCCAGCAGCTTAACAGGGAACACTGAAGCTTTCTTT,CASSLTGNTEAFF
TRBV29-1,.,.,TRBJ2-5,TGCAGCGTTCTTGGCGGGGTAGGGGAGACCCAGTACTTC,CSVLGGVGETQYF
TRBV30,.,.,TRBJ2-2,TGTGCCTGGAGGGGTCGCACCAGGACCGGGGAGCTGTTTTTT,CAWRGRTRTGELFF
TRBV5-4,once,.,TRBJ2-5,TGTGCCAGCAGCTTGGTCGGCAGGGAGAAAGAGACCCAGTACTTC,CASSLVGREKETQYF
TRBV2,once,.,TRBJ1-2,TGTGCCAGCAGGGGTACGCAGGGGAGGCGAGGCTACACCTTC,CASRGTQGRRGYTF
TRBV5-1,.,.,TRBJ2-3,TGCGCCAGCAGCTCGGCGGGGCTAGGGGCCGCAGATACGCAGTATTTT,CASSSAGLGAADTQYF
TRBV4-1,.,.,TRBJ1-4,TGCGCCAGCAGCCAAGGAGCAGGGAATGAAAAACTGTTTTTT,CASSQGAGNEKLFF
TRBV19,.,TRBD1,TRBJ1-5,TGTGCCAGTACCTTGCTTTCGGCGAGGGGGCGGAATCAGCCCCAGCATTTT,CASTLLSARGRNQPQHF
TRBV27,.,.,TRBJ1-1,TGTGCCAGCAGTTTAAAACCGGGGGGAAACACTGAAGCTTTCTTT,CASSLKPGGNTEAFF
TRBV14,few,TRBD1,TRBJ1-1,TGTGCCAGCAGCCAAGAGGCGAGGGGGCGAACTGAAGCTTTCTTT,CASSQEARGRTEAFF
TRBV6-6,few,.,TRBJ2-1,TGTGCCAGCAGGACCGGGCCTCAGGCCTACAATGAGCAGTTCTTC,CASRTGPQAYNEQFF
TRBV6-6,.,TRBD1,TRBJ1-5,TGTGCCAGCAGTTACATGACAGGGAATCAGCCCCAGCATTTT,CASSYMTGNQPQHF
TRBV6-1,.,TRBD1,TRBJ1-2,TGTGCCAGCAGGGGACAGGGGGCATTCTATGGCTACACCTTC,CASRGQGAFYGYTF
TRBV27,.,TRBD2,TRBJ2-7,TGTGCCAGCAGTTTGGGGGGAGGGCACTACGAGCAGTACTTC,CASSLGGGHYEQYF
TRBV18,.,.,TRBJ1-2,TGTGCCAGCGGAAAGGGAGCTAACTATGGCTACACCTTC,CASGKGANYGYTF
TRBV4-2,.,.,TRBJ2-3,TGTGCCAGCAGCCAAAGATTCGACACCTCAGATACGCAGTATTTT,CASSQRFDTSDTQYF
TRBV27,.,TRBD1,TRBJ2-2,TGTGCCAGTCACGACAGGACAGGGATCCCCGGGGAGCTGTTTTTT,CASHDRTGIPGELFF
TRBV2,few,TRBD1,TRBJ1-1,TGTGCCAGCAGTACTCGACAGGGGCCTCGAGATGAAGCTTTCTTT,CASSTRQGPRDEAFF
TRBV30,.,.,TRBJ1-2,TGTGCCTGGCTAACAGGGTATGGCTACACCTTC,CAWLTGYGYTF
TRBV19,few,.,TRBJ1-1,TGTGCCACCTTGGTACAATCAACTGAAGCTTTCTTT,CATLVQSTEAFF
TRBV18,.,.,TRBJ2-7,TGTGCCAGCTCGCGAGGGGCAGGGACCGAGCAGTACTTC,CASSRGAGTEQYF
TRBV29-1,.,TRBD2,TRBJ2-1,TGCAGCGTTGAAGATCATCGCCGGGGGGGAGACAATGAGCAGTTCTTC,CSVEDHRRGGDNEQFF
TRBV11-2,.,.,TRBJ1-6,TGTGCCAGCACCGAACGCCCGGGGTCCAATTCACCCCTCCACTTT,CASTERPGSNSPLHF
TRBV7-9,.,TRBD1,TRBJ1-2,TGTGCCAGCAGCTTGGGACAGGGTTATGGCTACACCTTC,CASSLGQGYGYTF
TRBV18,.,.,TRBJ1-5,TGTGCCAGCTCTCCGGCGGGCAATCAGCCCCAGCATTTT,CASSPAGNQPQHF
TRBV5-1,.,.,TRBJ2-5,TGCGCCAGCAGCTTGGAAGGCGCCGAGACCCAGTACTTC,CASSLEGAETQYF
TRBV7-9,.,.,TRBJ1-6,TGTGCCAGCATGGGAGAACTGTGGAATTCACCCCTCCACTTT,CASMGELWNSPLHF
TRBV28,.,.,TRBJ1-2,TGTGCCAGCAGTTTGCGGGGGGCCAGCTATGGCTACACCTTC,CASSLRGASYGYTF
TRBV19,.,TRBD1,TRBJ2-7,TGTGCCAGTAGTATGGGGTGGGGGACAGGGGGCTGCGAGCAGTACTTC,CASSMGWGTGGCEQYF
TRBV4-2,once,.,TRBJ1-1,TGTGCCAGCAGTCAGTTGAACACTGAAGCTTTCTTT,CASSQLNTEAFF
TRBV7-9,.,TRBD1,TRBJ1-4,TGTGCCAGCAGCTTAGGGTCCCTAACCGGGACAGAAAATGAAAAACTGTTTTTT,CASSLGSLTGTENEKLFF
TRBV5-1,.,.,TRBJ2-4,TGCGCCAGCCAGGGTCGACCTGGGGGTAACATTCAGTACTTC,CASQGRPGGNIQYF